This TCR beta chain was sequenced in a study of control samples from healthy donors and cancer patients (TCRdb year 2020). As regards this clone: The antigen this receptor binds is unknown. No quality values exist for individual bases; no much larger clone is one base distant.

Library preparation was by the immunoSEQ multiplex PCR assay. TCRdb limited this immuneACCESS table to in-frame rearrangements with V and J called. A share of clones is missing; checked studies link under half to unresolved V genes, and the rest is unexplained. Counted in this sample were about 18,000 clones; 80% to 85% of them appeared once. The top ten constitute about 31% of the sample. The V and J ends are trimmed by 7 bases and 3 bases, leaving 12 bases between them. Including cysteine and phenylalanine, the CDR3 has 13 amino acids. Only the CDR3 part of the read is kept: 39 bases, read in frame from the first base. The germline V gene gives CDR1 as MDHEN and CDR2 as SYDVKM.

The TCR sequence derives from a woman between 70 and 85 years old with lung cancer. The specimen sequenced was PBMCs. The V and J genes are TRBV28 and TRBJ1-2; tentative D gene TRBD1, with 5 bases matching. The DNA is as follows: TGTGCCAGCACCGGCGGGGGTTACTATGGCTACACCTTC. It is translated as CASTGGGYYGYTF.